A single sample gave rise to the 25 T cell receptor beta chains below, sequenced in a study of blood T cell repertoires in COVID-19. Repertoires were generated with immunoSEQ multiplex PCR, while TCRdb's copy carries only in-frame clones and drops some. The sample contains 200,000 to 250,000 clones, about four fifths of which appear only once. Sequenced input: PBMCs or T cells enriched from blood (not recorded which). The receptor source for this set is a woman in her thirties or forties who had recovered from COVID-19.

In nucleotides, the CDR3 is TGTGCCAGCAGTGGCTCCGGGACAACTAGCTCCTACAATGAGCAGTTCTTC. Amino acids: CASSGSGTTSSYNEQFF. The chain is built from TRBV27 and TRBJ2-1, with D possibly matching TRBD1 (6 bases). Germline V lookup: CDR1 MNHEY, CDR2 SMNVEV (reference sequence). The CDR3 has 17 amino acids. Between the trimmed V and J ends, which lost 5 bases and 0 bases, there was a span of 17 bases.

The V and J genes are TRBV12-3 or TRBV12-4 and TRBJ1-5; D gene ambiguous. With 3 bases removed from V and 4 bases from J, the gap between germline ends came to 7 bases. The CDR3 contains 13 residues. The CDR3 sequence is CASSFSENQPQHF. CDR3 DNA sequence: TGTGCCAGCAGTTTCTCAGAAAATCAGCCCCAGCATTTT.

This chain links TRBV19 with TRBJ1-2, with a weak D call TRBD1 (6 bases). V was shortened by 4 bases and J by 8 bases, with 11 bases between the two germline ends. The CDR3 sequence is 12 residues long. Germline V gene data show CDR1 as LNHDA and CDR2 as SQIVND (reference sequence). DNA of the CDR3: TGTGCCAGTAGTAAGACAGGTGACGGCTACACCTTC. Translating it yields CASSKTGDGYTF.

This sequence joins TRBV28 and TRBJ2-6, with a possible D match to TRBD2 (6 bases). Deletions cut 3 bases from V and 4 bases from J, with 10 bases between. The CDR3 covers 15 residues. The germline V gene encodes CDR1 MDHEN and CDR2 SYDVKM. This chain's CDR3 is CASSLRGLGANVLTF. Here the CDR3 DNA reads TGTGCCAGCAGTTTGAGGGGACTCGGGGCCAACGTCCTGACTTTC.

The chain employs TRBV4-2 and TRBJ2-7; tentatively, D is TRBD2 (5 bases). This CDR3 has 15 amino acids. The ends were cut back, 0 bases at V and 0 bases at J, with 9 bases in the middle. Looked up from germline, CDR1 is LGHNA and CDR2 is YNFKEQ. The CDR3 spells CASSQDYGDSYEQYF. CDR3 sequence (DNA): TGTGCCAGCAGCCAAGATTACGGGGACTCCTACGAGCAGTACTTC.

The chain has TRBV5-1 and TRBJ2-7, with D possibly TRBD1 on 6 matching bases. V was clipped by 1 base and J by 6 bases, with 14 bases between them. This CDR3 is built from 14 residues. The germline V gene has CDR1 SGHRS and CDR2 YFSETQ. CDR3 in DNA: TGCGCCAGCAGCTTGAGAGGGGGAATCGGCGAGCAGTACTTC. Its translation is CASSLRGGIGEQYF.

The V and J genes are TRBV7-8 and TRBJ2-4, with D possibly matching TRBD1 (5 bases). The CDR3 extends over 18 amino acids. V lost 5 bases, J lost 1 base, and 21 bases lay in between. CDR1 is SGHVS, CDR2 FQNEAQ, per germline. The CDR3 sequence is CASSATVYQGSAKNIQYF. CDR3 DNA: TGTGCCAGCAGCGCGACGGTTTATCAGGGAAGCGCCAAAAACATTCAGTACTTC.

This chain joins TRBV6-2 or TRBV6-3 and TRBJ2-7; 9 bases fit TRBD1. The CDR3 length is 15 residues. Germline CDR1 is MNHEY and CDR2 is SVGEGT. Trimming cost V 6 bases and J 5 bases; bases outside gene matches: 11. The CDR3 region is CASSSGTGRVNEQYF. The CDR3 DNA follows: TGTGCCAGCAGCTCCGGGACAGGGAGGGTGAACGAGCAGTACTTC.

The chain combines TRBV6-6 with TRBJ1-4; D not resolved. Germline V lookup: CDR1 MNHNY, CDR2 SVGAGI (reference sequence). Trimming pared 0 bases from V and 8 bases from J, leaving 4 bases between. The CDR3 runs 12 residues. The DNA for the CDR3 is TGTGCCAGCAGTTACTCGGGCGAAAAACTGTTTTTT. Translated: CASSYSGEKLFF.

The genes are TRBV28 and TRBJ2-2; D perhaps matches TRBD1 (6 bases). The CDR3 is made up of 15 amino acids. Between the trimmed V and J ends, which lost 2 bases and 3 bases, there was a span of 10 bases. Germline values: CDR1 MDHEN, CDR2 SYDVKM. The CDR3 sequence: CASSLTGLYTGELFF. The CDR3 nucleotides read TGTGCCAGCAGTTTAACAGGGTTGTACACCGGGGAGCTGTTTTTT.

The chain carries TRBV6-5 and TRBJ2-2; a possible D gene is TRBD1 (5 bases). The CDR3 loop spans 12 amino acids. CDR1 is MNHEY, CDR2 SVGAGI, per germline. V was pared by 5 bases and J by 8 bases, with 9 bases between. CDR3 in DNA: TGTGCCAGCAGTCGCCAGGGAGGGGAGCTGTTTTTT. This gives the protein CASSRQGGELFF.

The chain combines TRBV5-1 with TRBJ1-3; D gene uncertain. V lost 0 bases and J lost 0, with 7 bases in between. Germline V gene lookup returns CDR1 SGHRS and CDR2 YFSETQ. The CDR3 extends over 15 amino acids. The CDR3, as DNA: TGCGCCAGCAGCTTGGACGGGGACTCTGGAAACACCATATATTTT. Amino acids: CASSLDGDSGNTIYF.

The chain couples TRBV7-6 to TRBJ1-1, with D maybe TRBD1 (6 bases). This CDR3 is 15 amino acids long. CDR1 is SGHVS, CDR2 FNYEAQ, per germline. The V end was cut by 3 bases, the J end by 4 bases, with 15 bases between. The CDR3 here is CASSLVSGVPTEAFF. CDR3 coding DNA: TGTGCCAGCAGCTTGGTATCAGGGGTTCCCACTGAAGCTTTCTTT.

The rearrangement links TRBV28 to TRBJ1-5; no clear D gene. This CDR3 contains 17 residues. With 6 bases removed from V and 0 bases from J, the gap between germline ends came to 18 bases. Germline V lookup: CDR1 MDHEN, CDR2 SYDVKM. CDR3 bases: TGTGCCAGCAGCACATTCACACGGGGTTCTAGCAATCAGCCCCAGCATTTT. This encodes CASSTFTRGSSNQPQHF. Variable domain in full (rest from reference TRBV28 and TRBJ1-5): DVKVTQSSRYLVKRTGEKVFLECVQDMDHENMFWYRQDPGLGLRLIYFSYDVKMKEKGDIPEGYSVSREKKERFSLILESASTNQTSMYLCASSTFTRGSSNQPQHFGDGTRLSIL.

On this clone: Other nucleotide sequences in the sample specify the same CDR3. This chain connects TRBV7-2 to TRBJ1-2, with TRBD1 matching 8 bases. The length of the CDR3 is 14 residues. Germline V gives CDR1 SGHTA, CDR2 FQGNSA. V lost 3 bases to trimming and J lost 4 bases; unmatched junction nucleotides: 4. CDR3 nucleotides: TGTGCCAGCAGCTTCGACAGGGGAGGCTATGGCTACACCTTC. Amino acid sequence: CASSFDRGGYGYTF.

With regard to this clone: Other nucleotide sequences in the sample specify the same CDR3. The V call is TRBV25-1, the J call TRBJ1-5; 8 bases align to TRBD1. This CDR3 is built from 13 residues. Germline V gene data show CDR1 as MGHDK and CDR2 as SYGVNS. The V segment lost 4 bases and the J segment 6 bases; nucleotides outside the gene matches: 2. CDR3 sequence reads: CASSAGGGQPQHF. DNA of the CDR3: TGTGCCAGCAGTGCAGGGGGCGGTCAGCCCCAGCATTTT.

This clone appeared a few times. The CDR3 region has the DNA TGTGCCAGTAGTATACCAGGGGTGAGGAGCAATCAGCCCCAGCATTTT. It yields the protein CASSIPGVRSNQPQHF. The chain employs TRBV19 and TRBJ1-5; D possibly corresponds to TRBD1 (6 bases). Deletions cut 2 bases from V and 1 base from J, with 12 bases between. Germline V gene sequence: CDR1 LNHDA, CDR2 SQIVND (reference sequence). The CDR3 is made up of 16 amino acids.

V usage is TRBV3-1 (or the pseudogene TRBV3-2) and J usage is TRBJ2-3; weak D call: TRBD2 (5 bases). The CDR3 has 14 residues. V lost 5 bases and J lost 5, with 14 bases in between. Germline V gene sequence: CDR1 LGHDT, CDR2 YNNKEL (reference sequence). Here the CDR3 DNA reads TGTGCCAGCAGCATCGCCTTGGCGGGAGATACGCAGTATTTT. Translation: CASSIALAGDTQYF.

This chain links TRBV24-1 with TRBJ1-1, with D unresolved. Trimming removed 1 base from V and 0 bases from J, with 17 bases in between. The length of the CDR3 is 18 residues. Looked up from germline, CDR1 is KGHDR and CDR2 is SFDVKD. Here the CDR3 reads CATSDLCQREILNTEAFF. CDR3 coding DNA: TGTGCCACCAGTGATTTATGTCAAAGAGAAATCCTGAACACTGAAGCTTTCTTT.

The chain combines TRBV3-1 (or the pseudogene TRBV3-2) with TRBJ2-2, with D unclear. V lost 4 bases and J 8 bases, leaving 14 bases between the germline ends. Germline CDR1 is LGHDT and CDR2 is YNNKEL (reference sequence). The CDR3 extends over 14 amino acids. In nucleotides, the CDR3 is TGTGCCAGCAGCCCAACATCGGGTTCGGGGGAGCTGTTTTTT. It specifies CASSPTSGSGELFF.

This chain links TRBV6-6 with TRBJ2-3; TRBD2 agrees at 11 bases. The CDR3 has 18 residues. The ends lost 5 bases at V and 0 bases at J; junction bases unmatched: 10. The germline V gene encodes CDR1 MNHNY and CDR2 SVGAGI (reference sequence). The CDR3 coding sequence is TGTGCCAGCAGTCGCGGACTAGCGGGCTCGGCTAGCACAGATACGCAGTATTTT. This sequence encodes CASSRGLAGSASTDTQYF.

CDR3 nucleotide sequence: TGTGCCAGCAGTTACGGAGTCCGAGACTATGGCTACACCTTC. It specifies CASSYGVRDYGYTF. J is TRBJ1-2 and V is TRBV6-5; no reliable D call. Germline V gene sequence: CDR1 MNHEY, CDR2 SVGAGI. The CDR3 extends over 14 amino acids. Trimming took 2 bases from V and 3 from J, leaving 10 bases between them.

The CDR3 DNA follows: TGCAGCGTTGAGGGTCAGGGACTCACAGATACGCAGTATTTT. It encodes CSVEGQGLTDTQYF. The chain employs TRBV29-1 and TRBJ2-3, with D perhaps matching TRBD2 (6 bases). CDR3 length: 14 amino acids. Germline V lookup: CDR1 SQVTM, CDR2 ANQGSEA. Trimming took 3 bases from V and 2 from J, leaving 12 bases between them.

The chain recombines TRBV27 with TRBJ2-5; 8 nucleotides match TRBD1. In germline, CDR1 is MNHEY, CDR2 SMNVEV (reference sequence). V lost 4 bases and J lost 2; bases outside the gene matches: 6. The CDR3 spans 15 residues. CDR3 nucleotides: TGTGCCAGCAGTTCCACGAGGACAGGGCAAGAGACCCAGTACTTC. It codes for CASSSTRTGQETQYF.

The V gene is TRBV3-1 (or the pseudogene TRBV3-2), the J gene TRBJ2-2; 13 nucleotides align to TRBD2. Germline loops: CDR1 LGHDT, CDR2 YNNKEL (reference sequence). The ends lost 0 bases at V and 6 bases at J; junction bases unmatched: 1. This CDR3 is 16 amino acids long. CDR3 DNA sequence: TGTGCCAGCAGCCAAGACGGACTAGCGGGAGCCGGGGAGCTGTTTTTT. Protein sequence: CASSQDGLAGAGELFF.